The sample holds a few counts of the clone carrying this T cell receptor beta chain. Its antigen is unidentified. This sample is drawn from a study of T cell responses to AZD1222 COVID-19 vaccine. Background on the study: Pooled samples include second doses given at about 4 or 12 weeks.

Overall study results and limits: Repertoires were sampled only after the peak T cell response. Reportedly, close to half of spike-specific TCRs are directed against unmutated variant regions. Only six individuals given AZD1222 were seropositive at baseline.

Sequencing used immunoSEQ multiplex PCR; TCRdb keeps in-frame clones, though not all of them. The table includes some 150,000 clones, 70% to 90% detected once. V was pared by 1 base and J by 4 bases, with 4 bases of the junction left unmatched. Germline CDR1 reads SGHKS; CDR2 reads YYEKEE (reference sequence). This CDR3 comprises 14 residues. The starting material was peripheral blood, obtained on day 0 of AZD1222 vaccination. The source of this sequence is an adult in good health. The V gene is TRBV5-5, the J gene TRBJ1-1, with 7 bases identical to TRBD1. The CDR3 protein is CASSLQGGATEAFF. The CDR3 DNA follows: TGTGCCAGCAGCTTGCAGGGGGGAGCCACTGAAGCTTTCTTT.